These 3 T cell receptor beta chains originate from one sample sequenced in a study of blood T cells in healthy people across ages. For the second PCR, which ran for 7 to 11 cycles, a sample-barcoded 5' primer and a J-beta primer mix were used. Each CDR3 protein is one row after TCRdb ran MiXCR on the 5' RACE reads. The sample has fewer than 700,000 distinct CDR3 sequences, around 50% seen once. What was sequenced was blood. The receptors originated from a man older than 75 in good health.

CDR3 bases: TGTGCCAGCAGCCCGGACTGGACCTACGAGCAGTACTTC. Protein product: CASSPDWTYEQYF. This chain uses TRBV7-9 with TRBJ2-7, with D possibly being TRBD2 (5 bases). Trimming pared 5 bases from V and 2 bases from J, leaving 10 bases between. The CDR3 covers 13 residues. Germline V lookup: CDR1 SEHNR, CDR2 FQNEAQ (reference sequence).

This clonotype occurred once. V usage is TRBV12-3 or TRBV12-4 and J usage is TRBJ1-4, with a weak D call TRBD1 (5 bases). The CDR3 covers 14 residues. V lost 6 bases and J 8 bases, leaving 16 bases between the germline ends. The CDR3 DNA reads as TGTGCCAGCAGCTCAGGGACGGACTACGAAAAACTGTTTTTT. This codes for CASSSGTDYEKLFF.

The chain is built from TRBV9 and TRBJ2-7; 7 bases align to TRBD2. Trimming removed 4 bases from V and 4 bases from J; junction bases left unmatched: 11. The CDR3 is 15 residues long. The V gene's germline CDR1 is SGDLS and CDR2 YYNGEE. The CDR3 nucleotides are TGTGCCAGCAGCCCCGGTGGGGGAGCGGGATACGAGCAGTACTTC. It is translated as CASSPGGGAGYEQYF.